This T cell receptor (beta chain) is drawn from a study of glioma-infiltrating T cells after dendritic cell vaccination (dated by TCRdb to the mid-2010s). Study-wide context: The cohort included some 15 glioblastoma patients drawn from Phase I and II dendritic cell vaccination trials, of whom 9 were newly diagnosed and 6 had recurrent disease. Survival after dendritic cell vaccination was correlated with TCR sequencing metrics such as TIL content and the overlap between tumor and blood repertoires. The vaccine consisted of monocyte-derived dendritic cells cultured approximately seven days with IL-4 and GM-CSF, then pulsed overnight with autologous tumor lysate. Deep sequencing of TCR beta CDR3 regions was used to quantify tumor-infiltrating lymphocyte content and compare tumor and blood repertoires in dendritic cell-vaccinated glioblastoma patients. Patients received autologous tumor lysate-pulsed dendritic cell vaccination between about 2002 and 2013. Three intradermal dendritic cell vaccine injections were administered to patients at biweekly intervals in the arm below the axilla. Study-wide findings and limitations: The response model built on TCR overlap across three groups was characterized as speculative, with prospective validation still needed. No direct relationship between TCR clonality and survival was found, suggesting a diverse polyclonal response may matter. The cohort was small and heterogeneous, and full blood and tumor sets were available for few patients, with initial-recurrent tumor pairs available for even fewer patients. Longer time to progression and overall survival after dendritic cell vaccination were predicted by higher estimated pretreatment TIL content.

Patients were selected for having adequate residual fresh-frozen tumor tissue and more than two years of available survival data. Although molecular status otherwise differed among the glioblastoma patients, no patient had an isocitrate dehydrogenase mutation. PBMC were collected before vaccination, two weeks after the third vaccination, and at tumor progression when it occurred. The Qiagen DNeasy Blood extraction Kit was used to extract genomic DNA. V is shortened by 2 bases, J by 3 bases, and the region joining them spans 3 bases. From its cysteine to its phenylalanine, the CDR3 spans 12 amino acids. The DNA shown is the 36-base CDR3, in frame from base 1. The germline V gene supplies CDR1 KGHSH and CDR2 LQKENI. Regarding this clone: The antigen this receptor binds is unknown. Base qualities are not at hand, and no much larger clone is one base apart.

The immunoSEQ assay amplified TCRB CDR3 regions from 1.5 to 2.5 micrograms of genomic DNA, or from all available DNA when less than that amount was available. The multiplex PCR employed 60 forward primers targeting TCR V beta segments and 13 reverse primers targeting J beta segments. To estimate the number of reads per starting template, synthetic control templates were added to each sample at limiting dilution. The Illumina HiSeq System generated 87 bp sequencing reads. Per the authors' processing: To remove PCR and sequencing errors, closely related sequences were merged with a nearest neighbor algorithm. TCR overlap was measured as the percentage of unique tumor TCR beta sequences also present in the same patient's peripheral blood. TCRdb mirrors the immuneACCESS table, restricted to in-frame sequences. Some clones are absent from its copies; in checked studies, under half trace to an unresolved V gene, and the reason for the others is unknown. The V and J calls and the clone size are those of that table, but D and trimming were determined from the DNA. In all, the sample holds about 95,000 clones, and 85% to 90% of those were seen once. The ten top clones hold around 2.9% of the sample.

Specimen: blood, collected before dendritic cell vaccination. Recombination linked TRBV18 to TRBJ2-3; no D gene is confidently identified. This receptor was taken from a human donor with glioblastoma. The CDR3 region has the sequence CASSPITDTQYF. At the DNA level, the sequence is TGTGCCAGCTCACCAATAACAGATACGCAGTATTTT.